This TCR beta chain was sequenced during a study of shared clonotypes between healthy human individuals (dated by TCRdb to between 2020 and 2021). In the study overall: A couple of women and three men aged 18 to 49 years were included in the cohort. To estimate repertoire size and how much clonotype sharing occurs between individuals, the study deeply sequenced the blood TCR repertoires of five healthy adults. Different laboratories and diverse techniques were used to prepare libraries and sequence TCR repertoires, to increase sequencing depth and limit assay-specific biases. Per donor, leukapheresis produced somewhere between about 0.85 and 9.5 billion PBMCs. General study outcomes and caveats: Sampling was restricted to blood, and TCR repertoires in tissues likely differ from the TCR repertoires found in blood. Pairwise subsampling led to the expectation that sequencing depth would affect the degree of clonotype sharing among donors. The small number of donors limited the genetic and exposure-history diversity represented.

Using the deep immunoSEQ assay, multiplex PCR amplified TCR CDR3 regions from genomic DNA. Genomic DNA extracted from each cell subset was distributed evenly over all wells of several immunoSEQ 96-well plates, and each plate served as one replicate. For unsorted PBMC, about 0.3 ug genomic DNA, equal to roughly 33,000 T cell genomes, was loaded into each replicate PCR. Unsorted PBMC genomic DNA was sequenced across ten immunoSEQ deep assay plates. Purified libraries were quantified with a Qubit 3.0 fluorometer, sized on a Bioanalyzer 2100, and re-quantified with the KAPA Library Quantification kit. Every immunoSEQ 96-well plate was sequenced on a separate single-read 150-cycle Illumina NextSeq 550 flow cell. In the paper's pipeline: Because the immunoSEQ output included only junctional sequences and no quality scores, the filtering could not be the same as the filtering used for full-length reads. Sequences were annotated with PyIR, a Python wrapper for IgBLAST v1.9, using IMGT germline references to assign V/J genes and CDR3. Reads were removed for weak V/J assignments (E-value above 1e-6), missing CDR3, stop codons, out-of-frame junctions, or ambiguous translated residues. V3J clonotypes were defined by identical inferred V gene, J gene, and CDR3 amino acid sequence. To compute the percentage overlap between repertoires, the number of shared unique clonotypes was divided by the size of the smaller repertoire. Three approaches were used to assess repertoire richness: RTK rarefaction, the Chao1 estimator, and Recon v2.1 estimates of unobserved clonotypes. TCRdb carries this immuneACCESS record with in-frame sequences only. Its versions omit some clonotypes, under half of them owing to an unresolved V gene in the studies checked, with the rest unexplained. Clone size and the V and J calls come from that table; the DNA yielded D and trimming. For this sample the table gives about 470,000 clones, of which about 85% were detected only once. Together, the top ten hold around 13% of the sample.

Details on this clone: No antigen is known for it. The sample holds no much larger clone one base away, and base qualities are not on file.

The donors were healthy, HIV-negative adults who had no recently reported acute infections or vaccinations. Every donor was a Caucasian adult residing in Nashville, Tennessee, USA. For unsorted samples, approximately 81 million PBMCs were counted, and genomic DNA was extracted using the QIAamp DNA Blood Mini kit. Blood was collected by leukapheresis, and PBMCs were isolated by Ficoll-Histopaque density gradient centrifugation and then cryopreserved in liquid nitrogen vapor phase. Sequences SEHNR (CDR1) and FQNEAQ (CDR2) are obtained from the germline V gene (reference sequence). V gives up 5 bases and J gives up 8 bases, and the segment between their germline ends measures 21 bases. Including cysteine and phenylalanine, the CDR3 has 15 amino acids. Only the CDR3 DNA stays, 45 bases, in frame from base 1.

Recombination linked TRBV7-9 to TRBJ1-2; possibly the D gene is TRBD1, per 5 matching bases. This clonotype originated in a woman aged 40 to 50 in good health. Some clones in this sample may be carry-over from other donors' samples. Sequencing used PBMCs. The sequenced DNA is TGTGCCAGCAGCCCGCGACCCCAGGGAATTGGAGGCTACACCTTC. Translation gives CASSPRPQGIGGYTF.